The subject of this entry is one T cell receptor (beta chain). Its antigen is as yet unknown. This sample was included in a study of molecular identifiers for immune sequencing clone quantification. Overall study findings and caveats: Same-barcode identical TCR molecules could make highly expanded clones look smaller than they are.

Previously reported methods and listed TCR primers produced the bulk TCR libraries. In TCRdb, the PCR reads were re-called with MiXCR into one record per CDR3 protein. The repertoire holds approximately 590,000 distinct CDR3 sequences, with about 25% as singletons. Sorting captured naive CD8 T cells as CD8+CD4-CCR7+CD45RA+. The sequencing sample was made of naive CD8+ T cells from blood, with Jurkat cell RNA spiked in. Described subset: FACS-sorted CD8+CD4-CCR7+CD45RA+ naive T cells. The source is a human donor in good health. Some libraries in this study had Jurkat cell RNA spiked in.

CDR3 nucleotides: TGTGCCAGCAGCCCCGGGAGCGGGGCGGGCTACGAGCAGTACTTC. This gives the protein CASSPGSGAGYEQYF. The chain carries TRBV9 and TRBJ2-7; TRBD2 matches 7 bases. V lost 4 bases to trimming and J lost 3 bases; unmatched junction nucleotides: 10. Germline values: CDR1 SGDLS, CDR2 YYNGEE. The CDR3 length is 15 residues.